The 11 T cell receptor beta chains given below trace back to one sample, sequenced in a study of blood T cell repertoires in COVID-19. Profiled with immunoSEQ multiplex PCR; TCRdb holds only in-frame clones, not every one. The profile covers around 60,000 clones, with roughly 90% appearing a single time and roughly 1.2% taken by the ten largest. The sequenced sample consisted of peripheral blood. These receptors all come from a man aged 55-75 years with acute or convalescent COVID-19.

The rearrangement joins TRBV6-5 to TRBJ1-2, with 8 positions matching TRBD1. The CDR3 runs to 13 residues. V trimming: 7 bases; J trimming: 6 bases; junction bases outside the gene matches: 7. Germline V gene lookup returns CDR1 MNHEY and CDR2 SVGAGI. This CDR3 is CASTVTGDNGYTF. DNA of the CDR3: TGTGCCAGCACCGTGACAGGGGACAATGGCTACACCTTC.

CDR3 region: CASSRTGANSVGYTF. The DNA for the CDR3 is TGTGCCAGCAGTCGGACAGGGGCGAATAGTGTCGGCTACACCTTC. V and J are TRBV5-6 and TRBJ1-2, with 9 positions matching TRBD1. This CDR3 comprises 15 residues. Germline-derived CDR1 and CDR2 are SGHDT and YYEEEE. Unmatched junction bases numbered 13, after V lost 5 bases and J lost 8 bases.

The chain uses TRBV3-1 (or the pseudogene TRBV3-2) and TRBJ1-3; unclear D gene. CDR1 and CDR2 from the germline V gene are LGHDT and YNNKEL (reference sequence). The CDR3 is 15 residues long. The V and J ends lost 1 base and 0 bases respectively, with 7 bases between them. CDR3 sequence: CASSQGSFSGNTIYF. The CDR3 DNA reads TGTGCCAGCAGCCAAGGGAGCTTCTCTGGAAACACCATATATTTT.

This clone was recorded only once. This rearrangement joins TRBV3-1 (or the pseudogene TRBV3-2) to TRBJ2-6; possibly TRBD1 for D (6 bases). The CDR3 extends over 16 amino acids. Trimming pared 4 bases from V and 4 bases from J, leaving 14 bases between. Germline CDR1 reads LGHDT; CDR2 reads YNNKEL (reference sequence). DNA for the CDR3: TGTGCCAGCAGCCGGGTTAACAGGGCCGGGGCCAACGTCCTGACTTTC. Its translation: CASSRVNRAGANVLTF.

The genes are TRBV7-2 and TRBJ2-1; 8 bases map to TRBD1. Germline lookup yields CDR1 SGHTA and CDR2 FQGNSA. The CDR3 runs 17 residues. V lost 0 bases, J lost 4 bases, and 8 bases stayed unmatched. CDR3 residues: CASSLATGGYTYNEQFF. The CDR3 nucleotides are TGTGCCAGCAGCTTAGCTACAGGGGGATACACGTACAATGAGCAGTTCTTC.

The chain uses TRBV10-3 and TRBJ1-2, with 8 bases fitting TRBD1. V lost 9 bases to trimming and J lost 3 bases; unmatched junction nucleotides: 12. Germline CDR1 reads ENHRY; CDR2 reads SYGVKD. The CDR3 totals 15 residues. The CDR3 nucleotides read TGTGCCATGAAGACAGGGGTGGGGCTAGACTATGGCTACACCTTC. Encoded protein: CAMKTGVGLDYGYTF.

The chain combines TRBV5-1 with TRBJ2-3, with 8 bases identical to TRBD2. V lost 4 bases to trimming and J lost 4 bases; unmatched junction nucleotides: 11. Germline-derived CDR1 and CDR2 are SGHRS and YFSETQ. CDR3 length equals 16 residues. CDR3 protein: CASSPRGSAGADTQYF. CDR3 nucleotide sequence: TGCGCCAGCAGCCCCCGGGGGTCAGCGGGGGCAGATACGCAGTATTTT.

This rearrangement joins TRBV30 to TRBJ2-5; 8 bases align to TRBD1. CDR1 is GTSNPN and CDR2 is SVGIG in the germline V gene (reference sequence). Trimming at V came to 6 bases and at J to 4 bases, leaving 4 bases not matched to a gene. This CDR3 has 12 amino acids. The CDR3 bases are TGTGCCTGTGGACAGGGCGGAGAGACCCAGTACTTC. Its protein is CACGQGGETQYF.

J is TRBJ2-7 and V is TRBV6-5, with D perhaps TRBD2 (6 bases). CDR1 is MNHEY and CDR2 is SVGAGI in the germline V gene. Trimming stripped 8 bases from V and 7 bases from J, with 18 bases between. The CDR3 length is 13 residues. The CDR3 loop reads CASASLGGWEQYF. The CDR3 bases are TGTGCCAGCGCCTCCCTTGGGGGGTGGGAGCAGTACTTC.

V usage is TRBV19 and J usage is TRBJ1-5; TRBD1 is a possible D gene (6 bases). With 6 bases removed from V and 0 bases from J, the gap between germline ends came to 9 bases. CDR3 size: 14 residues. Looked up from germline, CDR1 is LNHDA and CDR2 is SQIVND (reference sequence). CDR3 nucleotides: TGTGCCAGTAGCGGACAGTCTAGCAATCAGCCCCAGCATTTT. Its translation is CASSGQSSNQPQHF.

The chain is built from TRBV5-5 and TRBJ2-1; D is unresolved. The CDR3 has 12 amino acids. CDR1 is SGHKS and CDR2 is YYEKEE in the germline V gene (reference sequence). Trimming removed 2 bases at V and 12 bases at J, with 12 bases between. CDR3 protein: CASSFFELGQFF. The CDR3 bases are TGTGCCAGCAGCTTCTTTGAGCTTGGGCAGTTCTTC.